This TCR beta chain is from a study of T cells after yellow fever vaccination (dated by TCRdb to 2018 to 2020). Background for the entire study: Using CD3, CD45RA, CCR7 and CD95 staining, memory subsets (EM, EMRA, CM and Tscm) were sorted on a BD FACS Aria III. Libraries from fractions with low cell numbers were prepared with the SMART-Seq v4 Ultra Low Input RNA kit. To track T-cell clones before and after primary and booster YFV17D yellow fever vaccination, bulk TCR alpha and beta repertoires were sequenced longitudinally. Two healthy male donors, one aged 18 to 29 and one aged 30 to 40 years, made up the cohort. Blood was drawn at multiple timepoints before and after primary and secondary immunization, with bulk PBMC replicates and cell subsets isolated. Memory subsets were sorted on days 0, 15 and 45 and at 18 months after primary vaccination, and on days 0, 15 and 45 after the 30-year booster. What the study reported, not specific to this receptor: Most clones expanded after primary vaccination were re-detected after the booster (approximately 96% of CD4 and about 88% of CD8), suggesting broad memory maintenance. Computational filtering was needed because FACS-sorted repertoires could contain abundant contaminating clonotypes from the bulk population. A small fraction of clonotypes showed up in both the CD4 and CD8 compartments, probably as a result of convergent recombination. The study included only two donors, which limits how far the findings can be generalized. The secondary T-cell response was weaker than the primary response but faster, peaking on day 5 instead of day 15. In the sorted memory subsets on day 0, nearly all of the vaccine-responding clonotypes fell below detection.

Synthesis of TCR cDNA relied on 5'RACE template switching, a step that introduced a universal primer site along with unique molecular identifiers. Priming for cDNA synthesis came from both the TCR alpha and TCR beta constant segments. Libraries were amplified in two PCR steps, with sample barcodes and sequencing adapters added in the second step. Sequencing of the libraries was done on either Illumina HiSeq 2500 (2x100 bp) or NovaSeq (2x150 bp). From the authors' description of their analysis: MIGEC was used to demultiplex reads and collapse the reads into UMI consensus sequences, and MiXCR was used for V(D)J alignment. Vaccine-responding clonotypes were identified with edgeR using replicate PBMC samples, with FDR below 0.01 and a log2 fold change above 5 up to day 15 being required. Each bulk clonotype received a CD4 or CD8 identity based on whether the sequenced CD4 or CD8 repertoire contained that clonotype at higher abundance. To estimate how each clone was distributed across memory phenotypes, clonotype frequencies in memory subsets were weighted by the numbers of FACS-sorted cells. TCRdb reworked the public reads: Q25 trimming with fastp, MiXCR clone assembly, productive beta chains retained. Under each unique CDR3 protein, matching rows form one entry showing the most common genes and DNA. The V and J calls were determined by TCRdb, not by the authors. This sample lists just over 25,000 distinct CDR3 sequences; under 5.5% were detected once. 10% to 15% of the sample goes to the ten largest clones.

This clonotype was detected only a few times. This may come from a read error, since a much larger clone is one base off. Per the publication, the treatment or condition label means: live attenuated yellow fever vaccine strain. PBMCs were isolated from peripheral blood using a standard Ficoll-Paque protocol. The RNeasy Micro Kit was used to extract RNA from sorted memory subsets. According to the germline V gene, CDR1 reads SGHTA and CDR2 reads FQGNSA. The CDR3 runs 16 amino acids, cysteine and phenylalanine included. The retained sequence is limited to the CDR3, 48 bases, with the frame set at the first base.

This receptor was identified in a man between 25 and 39 years old who received the YFV17D yellow fever vaccine. Here the chain combines TRBV7-2 and TRBJ2-1; TRBD2 might be the D gene, on 9 matching bases. Here the sequenced sample was PBMCs, either bulk or a sorted T-cell subset (CD4+, CD8+, memory, or dextramer-sorted; not recorded which), taken 15 days after the yellow fever booster vaccination. At the DNA level, the sequence is TGTGTCAGCGAGACGACTAGCGGCCCACAGGGGGATGAGCAGTTCTTC. Translated, it reads CVSETTSGPQGDEQFF. The entire variable domain, with the stretches around the CDR3 drawn from the reference TRBV7-2 and TRBJ2-1 proteins, is GAGVSQSPSNKVTEKGKDVELRCDPISGHTALYWYRQSLGQGLEFLIYFQGNSAPDKSGLPSDRFSAERTGGSVSTLTIQRTQQEDSAVYLCVSETTSGPQGDEQFFGPGTRLTVL.